Listed here are 31 T cell receptor beta chains from one sample, sequenced in a study of CD8 T cells in Susac syndrome. Random hexamers primed reverse transcription of about 0.5 to 1 ug RNA. TCRdb re-called the immunoSEQ multiplex PCR reads with MiXCR, one entry per CDR3 protein. This table holds 150,000 to 200,000 distinct CDR3 sequences, roughly 94% found once. Material for sequencing was CD8+ T cells from PBMCs. The source of these receptors is a human donor with Susac syndrome.

The rearrangement uses TRBV5-1 and TRBJ2-3, with 13 bases identical to TRBD2. Germline V gene lookup returns CDR1 SGHRS and CDR2 YFSETQ. J gave up 5 bases and V 4 bases, and 7 bases lay outside the gene matches. The CDR3 has 16 amino acids. In nucleotides, the CDR3 is TGCGCCAGCAGCCCGAGGACTAGCGGGGGAGGAGATACGCAGTATTTT. Encoded protein: CASSPRTSGGGDTQYF.

This chain connects TRBV5-5 to TRBJ2-7; D unresolved. This CDR3 is built from 15 residues. V was cut by 0 bases and J by 3 bases, with 13 bases left in between. The germline V gene has CDR1 SGHKS and CDR2 YYEKEE (reference sequence). The CDR3, as DNA: TGTGCCAGCAGCTTGGCTAGATATGATTACTACGAGCAGTACTTC. This translates into CASSLARYDYYEQYF.

V is TRBV3-1 and J is TRBJ2-5, with 10 bases that match TRBD2. Germline V gene lookup returns CDR1 LGHDT and CDR2 YNNKEL (reference sequence). The V gene end was trimmed by 0 bases and the J gene end by 3 bases; junction bases not matched to a gene: 4. The CDR3 is made up of 16 amino acids. CDR3 amino acids: CASSQDGLAGEETQYF. The CDR3 DNA reads TGTGCCAGCAGCCAAGATGGGCTAGCGGGAGAAGAGACCCAGTACTTC.

The chain employs TRBV13 and TRBJ2-5; D is possibly TRBD2 (5 bases). This CDR3 is 18 amino acids long. V lost 4 bases to trimming and J lost 3 bases, with 24 bases between them. Germline loops: CDR1 PRHDT, CDR2 FYEKMQ (reference sequence). The CDR3 loop is CASSSDYPGLKAEETQYF. The DNA for the CDR3 is TGTGCCAGCAGCTCCGACTATCCGGGATTAAAGGCCGAAGAGACCCAGTACTTC.

The chain recombines TRBV5-6 with TRBJ2-1, with TRBD2 matching over 13 bases. J gave up 3 bases and V 4 bases, and 4 bases lay outside the gene matches. Per the germline V gene, CDR1 is SGHDT and CDR2 is YYEEEE. The CDR3 is 16 residues long. The CDR3 DNA reads TGTGCCAGCAGCGATGGACTAGCGGGAGTCTACAATGAGCAGTTCTTC. It codes for CASSDGLAGVYNEQFF.

This chain links TRBV20-1 with TRBJ2-5, with D tentatively TRBD2 (5 bases). Germline values: CDR1 DFQATT, CDR2 SNEGSKA (reference sequence). This CDR3 comprises 13 residues. V was cut by 3 bases and J by 1 base, with 9 bases left in between. CDR3 nucleotide sequence: TGCAGTGCTAGGCAGAGCGGCCAAGAGACCCAGTACTTC. Translation: CSARQSGQETQYF.

The chain combines TRBV27 with TRBJ2-7; tentative D call: TRBD2 (5 bases). The CDR3 runs 14 residues. V was shortened by 0 bases and J by 4 bases, with 10 bases between the two germline ends. CDR1 and CDR2 from the germline V gene are MNHEY and SMNVEV (reference sequence). The CDR3 coding sequence is TGTGCCAGCAGTTTATCAGGGAGATGGTACGAGCAGTACTTC. It is translated as CASSLSGRWYEQYF.

The chain has TRBV6-2 or TRBV6-3 and TRBJ1-2; TRBD1 matches 8 bases. Germline CDR1 and CDR2: MNHEY and SVGEGT. The CDR3 totals 14 residues. J gave up 3 bases and V 10 bases, and 10 bases lay outside the gene matches. The DNA of the CDR3 is TGTGCCACCAAAACTTCAGGGGGCTACTATGGCTACACCTTC. Translated, it gives CATKTSGGYYGYTF.

The CDR3 DNA reads TGTGCCAGCAGCGTTTCCGACCGAAGCAATCAGCCCCAGCATTTT. This codes for CASSVSDRSNQPQHF. The chain recombines TRBV9 with TRBJ1-5; D uncertain. The V gene's germline CDR1 is SGDLS and CDR2 YYNGEE. There are 15 residues in the CDR3. Trimming stripped 2 bases from V and 1 base from J, with 10 bases between.

This clonotype was found once. The chain joins TRBV30 to TRBJ1-1, with unresolved D. The V and J ends lost 2 bases and 4 bases respectively, with 11 bases between them. The V gene's germline CDR1 is GTSNPN and CDR2 SVGIG (reference sequence). The CDR3 is 13 residues long. The CDR3: CAWSRDSLTEAFF. In DNA, the CDR3 is TGTGCCTGGAGTCGGGATTCTCTCACTGAAGCTTTCTTT. Full variable domain (rest looked up from reference TRBV30 and TRBJ1-1): SQTIHQWPATLVQPVGSPLSLECTVEGTSNPNLYWYRQAAGRGLQLLFYSVGIGQISSEVPQNLSASRPQDRQFILSSKKLLLSDSGFYLCAWSRDSLTEAFFGQGTRLTVV.

The genes are TRBV5-4 and TRBJ2-7; 7 bases are a match to TRBD1. The germline gives CDR1 SGHNT, CDR2 YYREEE (reference sequence). V was pared by 4 bases and J by 1 base, with 5 bases of the junction left unmatched. The CDR3 runs 14 residues. The CDR3 bases are TGTGCCAGCAGCCTTAACAGGGGATCCTACGAGCAGTACTTC. It translates to CASSLNRGSYEQYF. Full variable domain (remainder filled in from reference TRBV5-4 and TRBJ2-7): ETGVTQSPTHLIKTRGQQVTLRCSSQSGHNTVSWYQQALGQGPQFIFQYYREEENGRGNFPPRFSGLQFPNYSSELNVNALELDDSALYLCASSLNRGSYEQYFGPGTRLTVT.

This clonotype was recorded only once. The chain employs TRBV6-5 and TRBJ1-1; 9 nucleotides line up with TRBD1. The V gene's germline CDR1 is MNHEY and CDR2 SVGAGI. V lost 1 base to trimming and J lost 1 base; unmatched junction nucleotides: 1. CDR3 size: 15 residues. The CDR3 loop is CASSYLTGGNTEAFF. The CDR3 region has the DNA TGTGCCAGCAGTTACTTGACAGGGGGGAACACTGAAGCTTTCTTT.

The rearrangement links TRBV3-1 to TRBJ2-1, with TRBD2 identical over 7 bases. The germline V gene has CDR1 LGHDT and CDR2 YNNKEL (reference sequence). The CDR3 runs to 13 residues. The V segment lost 4 bases and the J segment 8 bases; nucleotides outside the gene matches: 5. The CDR3 bases are TGTGCCAGCAGCCCACGGGGGGTGGATGAGCAGTTCTTC. The encoded protein is CASSPRGVDEQFF.

The chain links TRBV7-2 to TRBJ1-5; D is uncertain. The CDR3 contains 16 residues. Between the trimmed V and J ends, which lost 2 bases and 2 bases, there was a span of 13 bases. Germline lookup yields CDR1 SGHTA and CDR2 FQGNSA. CDR3 amino acids: CASSLIGKRGNQPQHF. The CDR3 DNA reads TGTGCCAGCAGCTTAATAGGGAAAAGAGGCAATCAGCCCCAGCATTTT.

V and J are TRBV4-1 and TRBJ2-5; D is unclear. The CDR3 covers 15 residues. Germline lookup yields CDR1 MGHRA and CDR2 YSYEKL. V lost 4 bases to trimming and J lost 1 base, with 13 bases between them. In DNA, the CDR3 is TGCGCCAGCAGCCGAAGTACGTTAAGCCAAGAGACCCAGTACTTC. It translates to CASSRSTLSQETQYF.

The rearrangement joins TRBV6-6 to TRBJ2-7; no reliable D call. Trimming removed 3 bases from V and 2 bases from J, with 5 bases in between. CDR1 is MNHNY and CDR2 is SVGAGI in the germline V gene (reference sequence). The CDR3 is made up of 12 amino acids. CDR3 coding DNA: TGTGCCAGCAGTTATGTAACCTACGAGCAGTACTTC. Its protein is CASSYVTYEQYF.

The chain carries TRBV7-9 and TRBJ1-2; 8 bases align to TRBD1. This CDR3 region has 17 residues. Germline assignment: CDR1 SEHNR and CDR2 FQNEAQ (reference sequence). Losses at the gene ends were 4 bases for V and 8 bases for J; bases not matched to a gene: 18. CDR3 in amino acids: CASSSGTSRGPFEGYTF. The DNA of the CDR3 is TGTGCCAGCAGCTCCGGGACATCCAGGGGGCCCTTCGAGGGCTACACCTTC.

The chain has TRBV27 and TRBJ2-2; possibly TRBD2 for D (6 bases). CDR3 size: 14 residues. Germline V gene data show CDR1 as MNHEY and CDR2 as SMNVEV (reference sequence). Trimming removed 5 bases from V and 4 bases from J, with 11 bases in between. The CDR3: CASSPGLGTGELFF. The CDR3 DNA sequence: TGTGCCAGCAGTCCGGGACTCGGCACCGGGGAGCTGTTTTTT.

The chain combines TRBV23-1 with TRBJ2-7; D may be TRBD1 (6 bases). TRBV23-1 qualifies as an ORF whose function is uncertain. Between the trimmed V and J ends, which lost 3 bases and 0 bases, there was a span of 15 bases. The length of the CDR3 is 16 residues. In DNA form, the CDR3 reads TGCGCCAGCAGTCACACGGGACACACGAGCTCCTACGAGCAGTACTTC. As protein: CASSHTGHTSSYEQYF.

The CDR3 DNA reads TGTGCCAGCAGTCCTACGACGGGACAGGGTGGCGGCTACACCTTC. Translating it yields CASSPTTGQGGGYTF. The genes are TRBV6-5 and TRBJ1-2, with 9 bases lining up with TRBD1. There are 15 residues in the CDR3. The ends lost 5 bases at V and 8 bases at J; junction bases unmatched: 12. CDR1 and CDR2 from the germline V gene are MNHEY and SVGAGI.

The rearrangement uses TRBV20-1 and TRBJ2-3, with D perhaps TRBD1 (5 bases). V lost 0 bases to trimming and J lost 2 bases, with 12 bases between them. Germline CDR1 reads DFQATT; CDR2 reads SNEGSKA (reference sequence). CDR3 length: 15 amino acids. The CDR3 loop is CSARDEDMITDTQYF. CDR3 in DNA: TGCAGTGCTAGAGATGAGGACATGATCACAGATACGCAGTATTTT.

This chain uses TRBV12-3 or TRBV12-4 with TRBJ2-6; D gene ambiguous. V was cut by 8 bases and J by 0 bases, with 5 bases left in between. CDR3 length equals 13 residues. The DNA for the CDR3 is TGTGCCAGCGGTAGCTCTGGGGCCAACGTCCTGACTTTC. It encodes CASGSSGANVLTF.

The chain carries TRBV23-1 and TRBJ2-2, with D maybe TRBD2 (5 bases). TRBV23-1 falls under the ORF class, with uncertain function. The CDR3 is made up of 15 amino acids. Trimming stripped 2 bases from V and 4 bases from J, with 11 bases between. The CDR3, as DNA: TGCGCCAGCAGTCAAAGGCGGGTCGTCACCGGGGAGCTGTTTTTT. Its translation: CASSQRRVVTGELFF.

This clonotype was detected a few times. The chain links TRBV9 to TRBJ1-5; D remains ambiguous. V was clipped by 4 bases and J by 4 bases, with 15 bases between them. The germline gives CDR1 SGDLS, CDR2 YYNGEE. The CDR3 covers 15 residues. DNA of the CDR3: TGTGCCAGCAGCCCCGAGGACGCCATGAATCAGCCCCAGCATTTT. Translating gives CASSPEDAMNQPQHF.

The chain joins TRBV6-2 or TRBV6-3 to TRBJ2-1, with D hard to call. The CDR3 spans 13 residues. V was shortened by 6 bases and J by 6 bases, with 12 bases between the two germline ends. Germline V gene lookup returns CDR1 MNHEY and CDR2 SVGEGT. CDR3 DNA: TGTGCCAGCAGCCAAGGACCGGCCAATGAGCAGTTCTTC. Encoded protein: CASSQGPANEQFF.

This clonotype has just one count. This chain uses TRBV16 with TRBJ1-5; D is uncertain. The germline V and J ends were trimmed by 0 bases and 2 bases, with 8 bases remaining between them. The germline V gene encodes CDR1 KGHSY and CDR2 FQNENV. The CDR3 runs 15 residues. CDR3 bases: TGTGCCAGCAGCCAATCTGCAAAGGGCAATCAGCCCCAGCATTTT. Translating it yields CASSQSAKGNQPQHF.

This chain links TRBV9 with TRBJ2-3; unclear D gene. The V gene's germline CDR1 is SGDLS and CDR2 YYNGEE. Deletions cut 0 bases from V and 4 bases from J, with 15 bases between. This CDR3 has 16 residues. In nucleotides, the CDR3 is TGTGCCAGCAGCGTAGGGACCAACCTGACCCCAGATACGCAGTATTTT. Encoded protein: CASSVGTNLTPDTQYF.

This rearrangement joins TRBV7-2 to TRBJ2-5; TRBD2 matches at 7 bases. CDR3 length: 15 residues. Germline trimming cut 4 bases from V and 4 bases from J; bases unmatched to any gene: 9. Germline CDR1 is SGHTA and CDR2 is FQGNSA. CDR3: CASSSPGTIRETQYF. The CDR3 region has the DNA TGTGCCAGCAGCTCCCCGGGGACTATCCGAGAGACCCAGTACTTC.

The chain carries TRBV4-1 and TRBJ2-7; tentative D call: TRBD2 (5 bases). V lost 1 base, J lost 7 bases, and 17 bases lay in between. Germline V gene lookup returns CDR1 MGHRA and CDR2 YSYEKL. The CDR3 is 15 amino acids. CDR3 bases: TGCGCCAGCAGCCAAGTGGAGGATGAATCTATTGAGCAGTACTTC. It codes for CASSQVEDESIEQYF.

The V call is TRBV18, the J call TRBJ2-5, with D perhaps matching TRBD1 (5 bases). Germline V gene sequence: CDR1 KGHSH, CDR2 LQKENI. CDR3 size: 14 residues. Trimming stripped 0 bases from V and 2 bases from J, with 7 bases between. CDR3 coding DNA: TGTGCCAGCTCACCACCGGGGCCGCAAGAGACCCAGTACTTC. It specifies CASSPPGPQETQYF.

The rearrangement joins TRBV3-1 to TRBJ2-3; D not resolved. Trimming took off 4 bases at V and 1 base at J, with 9 bases between the two ends. The CDR3 runs 14 residues. Per the germline V gene, CDR1 is LGHDT and CDR2 is YNNKEL (reference sequence). DNA for the CDR3: TGTGCCAGCAGCCCCGGAGACGGCACAGATACGCAGTATTTT. This encodes CASSPGDGTDTQYF.